The entry below describes one T cell receptor beta chain. The sample comes from a study of blood T cell repertoires in COVID-19. Profiling relied on immunoSEQ multiplex PCR, and the TCRdb table lists in-frame clones only, not all of them. Here the sample spans around 100,000 clones, about 80% being singletons. V was trimmed by 3 bases and J by 7 bases, leaving 12 bases between them. Germline V gene sequence: CDR1 DFQATT, CDR2 SNEGSKA (reference sequence). This CDR3 is built from 12 residues. Source material: peripheral blood. The receptor's source is a man aged 65 to 85 with active or convalescent COVID-19. The J gene is TRBJ1-1, the V gene TRBV20-1; no reliable D call. CDR3 in amino acids: CSASRLGVEAFF. The CDR3, as DNA: TGCAGTGCTAGTCGACTTGGTGTTGAAGCTTTCTTT.